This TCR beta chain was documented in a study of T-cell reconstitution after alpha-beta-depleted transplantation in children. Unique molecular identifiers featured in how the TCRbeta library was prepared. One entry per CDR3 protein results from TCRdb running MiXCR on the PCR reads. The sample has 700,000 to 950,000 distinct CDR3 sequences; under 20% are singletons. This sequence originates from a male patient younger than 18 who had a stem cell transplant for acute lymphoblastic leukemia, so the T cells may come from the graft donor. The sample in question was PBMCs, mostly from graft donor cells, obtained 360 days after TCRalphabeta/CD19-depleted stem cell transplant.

The CDR3 DNA reads TGTGCCAGCAGTTTTCGGCAGGGTCCTAAAAAACTGTTTTTT. It codes for CASSFRQGPKKLFF. The genes are TRBV12-3 or TRBV12-4 and TRBJ1-4, with D perhaps TRBD1 (5 bases). The CDR3 loop spans 14 amino acids. V was trimmed by 3 bases and J by 9 bases, leaving 14 bases between them.